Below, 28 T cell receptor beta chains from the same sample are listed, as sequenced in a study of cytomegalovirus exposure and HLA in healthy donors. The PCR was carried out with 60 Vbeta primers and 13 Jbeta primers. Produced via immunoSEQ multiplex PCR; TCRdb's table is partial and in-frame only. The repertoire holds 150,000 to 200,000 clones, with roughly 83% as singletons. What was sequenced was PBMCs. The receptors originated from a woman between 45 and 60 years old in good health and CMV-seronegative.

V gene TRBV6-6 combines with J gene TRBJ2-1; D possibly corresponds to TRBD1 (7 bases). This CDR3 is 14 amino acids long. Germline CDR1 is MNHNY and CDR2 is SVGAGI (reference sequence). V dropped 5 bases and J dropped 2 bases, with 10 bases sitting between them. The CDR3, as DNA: TGTGCCAGCAGTCGCGGGACAGCCTACAATGAGCAGTTCTTC. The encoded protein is CASSRGTAYNEQFF.

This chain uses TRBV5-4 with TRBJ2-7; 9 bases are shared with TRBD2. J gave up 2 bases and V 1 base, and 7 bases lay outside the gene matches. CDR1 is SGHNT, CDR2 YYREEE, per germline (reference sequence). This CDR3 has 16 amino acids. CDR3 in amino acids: CASSLSRAGGPYEQYF. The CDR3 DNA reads TGTGCCAGCAGCTTGAGCCGCGCGGGGGGGCCCTACGAGCAGTACTTC. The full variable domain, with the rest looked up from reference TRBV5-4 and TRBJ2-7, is ETGVTQSPTHLIKTRGQQVTLRCSSQSGHNTVSWYQQALGQGPQFIFQYYREEENGRGNFPPRFSGLQFPNYSSELNVNALELDDSALYLCASSLSRAGGPYEQYFGPGTRLTVT.

This CDR3 reads CASSPGDRVNSPLHF. CDR3 in DNA: TGTGCCAGCAGCCCCGGGGACAGGGTAAATTCACCCCTCCACTTT. The chain is built from TRBV7-2 and TRBJ1-6; 9 bases line up with TRBD1. The CDR3 has 15 residues. Germline-derived CDR1 and CDR2 are SGHTA and FQGNSA. V trimming: 5 bases; J trimming: 7 bases; junction bases outside the gene matches: 6.

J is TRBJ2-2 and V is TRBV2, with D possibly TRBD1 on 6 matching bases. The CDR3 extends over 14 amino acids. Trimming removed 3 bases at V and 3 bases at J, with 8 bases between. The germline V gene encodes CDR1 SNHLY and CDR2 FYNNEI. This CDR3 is CASSDGQYTGELFF. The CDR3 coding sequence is TGTGCCAGCAGTGATGGACAGTACACCGGGGAGCTGTTTTTT.

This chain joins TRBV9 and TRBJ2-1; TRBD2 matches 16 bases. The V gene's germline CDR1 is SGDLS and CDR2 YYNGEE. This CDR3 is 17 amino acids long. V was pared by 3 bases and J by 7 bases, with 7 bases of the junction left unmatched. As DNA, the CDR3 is TGTGCCAGCAGCGGGGGACTAGCGGGAGGGCCGAGGAATGAGCAGTTCTTC. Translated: CASSGGLAGGPRNEQFF.

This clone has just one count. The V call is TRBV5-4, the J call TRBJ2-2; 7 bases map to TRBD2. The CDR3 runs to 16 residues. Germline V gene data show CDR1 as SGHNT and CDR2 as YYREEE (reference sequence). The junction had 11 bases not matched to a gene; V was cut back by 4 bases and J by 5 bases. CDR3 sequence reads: CASSLGAGYRTGELFF. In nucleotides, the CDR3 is TGTGCCAGCAGCCTTGGAGCGGGATATCGAACCGGGGAGCTGTTTTTT.

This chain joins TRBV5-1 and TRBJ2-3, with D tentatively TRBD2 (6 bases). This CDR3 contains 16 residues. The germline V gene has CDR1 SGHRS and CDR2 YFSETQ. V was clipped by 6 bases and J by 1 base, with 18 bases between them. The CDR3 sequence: CASKPPLGGGTDTQYF. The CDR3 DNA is TGCGCCAGCAAGCCCCCCCTCGGAGGGGGCACAGATACGCAGTATTTT.

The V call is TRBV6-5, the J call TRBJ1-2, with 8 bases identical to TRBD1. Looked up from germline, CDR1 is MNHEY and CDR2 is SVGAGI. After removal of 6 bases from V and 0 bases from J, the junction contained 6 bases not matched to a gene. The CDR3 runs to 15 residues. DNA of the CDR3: TGTGCCAGCAGATCCCGGACAGGGCCTAACTATGGCTACACCTTC. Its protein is CASRSRTGPNYGYTF.

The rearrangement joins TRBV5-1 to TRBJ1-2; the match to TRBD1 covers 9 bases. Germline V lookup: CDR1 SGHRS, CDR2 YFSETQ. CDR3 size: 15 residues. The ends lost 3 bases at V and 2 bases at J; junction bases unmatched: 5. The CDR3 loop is CASSSKGQGNYGYTF. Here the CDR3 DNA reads TGCGCCAGCAGCTCGAAAGGACAGGGGAACTATGGCTACACCTTC.

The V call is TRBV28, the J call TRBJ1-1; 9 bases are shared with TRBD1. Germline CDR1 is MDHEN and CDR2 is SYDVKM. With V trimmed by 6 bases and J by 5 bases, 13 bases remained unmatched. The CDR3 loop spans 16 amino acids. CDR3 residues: CASRLRGTGGFTEAFF. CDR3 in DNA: TGTGCCAGCAGATTGAGGGGTACAGGGGGCTTTACTGAAGCTTTCTTT. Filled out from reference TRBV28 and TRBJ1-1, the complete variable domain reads DVKVTQSSRYLVKRTGEKVFLECVQDMDHENMFWYRQDPGLGLRLIYFSYDVKMKEKGDIPEGYSVSREKKERFSLILESASTNQTSMYLCASRLRGTGGFTEAFFGQGTRLTVV.

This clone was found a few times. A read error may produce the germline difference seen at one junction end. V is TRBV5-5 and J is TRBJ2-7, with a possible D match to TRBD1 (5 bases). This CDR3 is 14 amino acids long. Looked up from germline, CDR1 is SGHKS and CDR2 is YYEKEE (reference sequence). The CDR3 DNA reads TGTGCCAGCACCTTGGCGCAGGGCAACTACGAGCAGTACTTC. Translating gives CASTLAQGNYEQYF.

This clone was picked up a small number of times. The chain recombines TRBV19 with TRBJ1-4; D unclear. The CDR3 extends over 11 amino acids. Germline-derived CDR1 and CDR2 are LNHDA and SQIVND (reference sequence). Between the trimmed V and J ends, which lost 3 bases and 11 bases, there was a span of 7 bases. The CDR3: CASSIGEKLFF. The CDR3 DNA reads TGTGCCAGTAGTATCGGAGAGAAACTGTTTTTT.

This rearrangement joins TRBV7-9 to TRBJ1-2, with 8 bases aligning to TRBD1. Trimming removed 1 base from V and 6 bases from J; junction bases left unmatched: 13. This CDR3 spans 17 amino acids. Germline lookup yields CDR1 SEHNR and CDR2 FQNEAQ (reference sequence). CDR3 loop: CASSLEVMRTGSDGYTF. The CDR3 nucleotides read TGTGCCAGCAGCTTAGAGGTTATGAGGACAGGGTCTGATGGCTACACCTTC.

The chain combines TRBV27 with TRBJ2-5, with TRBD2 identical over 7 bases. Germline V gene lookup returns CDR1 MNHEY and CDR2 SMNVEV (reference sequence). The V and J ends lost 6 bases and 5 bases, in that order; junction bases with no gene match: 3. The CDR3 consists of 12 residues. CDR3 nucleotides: TGTGCCAGCAGAAGGGGAGGGGAGACCCAGTACTTC. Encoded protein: CASRRGGETQYF.

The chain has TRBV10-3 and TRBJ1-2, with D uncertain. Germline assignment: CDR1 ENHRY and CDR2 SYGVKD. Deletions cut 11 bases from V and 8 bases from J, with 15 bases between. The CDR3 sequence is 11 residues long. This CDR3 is CAPSRRGGYTF. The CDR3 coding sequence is TGTGCCCCCTCTCGGCGAGGAGGCTACACCTTC.

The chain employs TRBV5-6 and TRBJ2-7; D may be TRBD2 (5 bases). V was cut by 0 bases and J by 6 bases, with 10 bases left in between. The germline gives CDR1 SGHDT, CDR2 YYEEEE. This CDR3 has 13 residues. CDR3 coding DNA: TGTGCCAGCAGCTTGGTAAGCGGCTCCGAGCAGTACTTC. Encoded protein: CASSLVSGSEQYF.

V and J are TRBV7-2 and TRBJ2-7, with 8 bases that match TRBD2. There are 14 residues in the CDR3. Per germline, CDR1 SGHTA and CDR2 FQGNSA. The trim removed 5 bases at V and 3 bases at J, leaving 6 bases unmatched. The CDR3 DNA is TGTGCCAGCAGCCGACGTACTAGCGGCTACGAGCAGTACTTC. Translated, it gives CASSRRTSGYEQYF. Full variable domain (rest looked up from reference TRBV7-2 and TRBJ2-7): GAGVSQSPSNKVTEKGKDVELRCDPISGHTALYWYRQSLGQGLEFLIYFQGNSAPDKSGLPSDRFSAERTGGSVSTLTIQRTQQEDSAVYLCASSRRTSGYEQYFGPGTRLTVT.

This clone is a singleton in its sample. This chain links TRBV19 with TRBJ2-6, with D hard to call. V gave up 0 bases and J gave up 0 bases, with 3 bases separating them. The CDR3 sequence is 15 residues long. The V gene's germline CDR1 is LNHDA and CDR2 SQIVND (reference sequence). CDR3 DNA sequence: TGTGCCAGTAGTATAGACGGCTCTGGGGCCAACGTCCTGACTTTC. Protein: CASSIDGSGANVLTF.

This CDR3 is CASSYSRGQGNGYTF. The CDR3 DNA sequence: TGTGCCAGCAGTTACTCGAGGGGCCAGGGGAATGGCTACACCTTC. The rearrangement uses TRBV6-6 and TRBJ1-2; perhaps TRBD1 as D (6 bases). This CDR3 comprises 15 residues. Germline loops: CDR1 MNHNY, CDR2 SVGAGI (reference sequence). V gave up 0 bases and J gave up 6 bases, with 14 bases separating them.

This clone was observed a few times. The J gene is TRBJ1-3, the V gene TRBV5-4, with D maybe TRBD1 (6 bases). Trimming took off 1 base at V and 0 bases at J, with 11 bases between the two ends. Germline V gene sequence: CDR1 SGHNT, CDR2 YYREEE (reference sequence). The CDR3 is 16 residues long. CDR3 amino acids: CASSLPGQPSGNTIYF. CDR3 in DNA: TGTGCCAGCAGCTTGCCAGGACAGCCCTCTGGAAACACCATATATTTT.

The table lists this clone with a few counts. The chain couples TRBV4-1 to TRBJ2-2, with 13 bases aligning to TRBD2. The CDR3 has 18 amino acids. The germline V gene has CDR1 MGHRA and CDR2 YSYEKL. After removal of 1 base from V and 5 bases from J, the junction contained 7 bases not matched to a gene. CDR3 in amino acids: CASSQGTSGGLLTGELFF. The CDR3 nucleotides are TGCGCCAGCAGCCAAGGGACTAGCGGGGGTCTATTAACCGGGGAGCTGTTTTTT.

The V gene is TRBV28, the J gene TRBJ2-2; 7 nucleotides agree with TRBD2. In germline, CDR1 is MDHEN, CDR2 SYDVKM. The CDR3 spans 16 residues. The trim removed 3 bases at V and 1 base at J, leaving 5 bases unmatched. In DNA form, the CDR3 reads TGTGCCAGCAGTTTCGGGGGGACTGGGAACACCGGGGAGCTGTTTTTT. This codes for CASSFGGTGNTGELFF.

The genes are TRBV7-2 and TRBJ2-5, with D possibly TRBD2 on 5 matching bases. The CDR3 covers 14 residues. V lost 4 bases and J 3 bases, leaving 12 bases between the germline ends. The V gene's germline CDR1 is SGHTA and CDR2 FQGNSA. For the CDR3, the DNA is TGTGCCAGCAGCTCTATGGACTTAAAAGAGACCCAGTACTTC. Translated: CASSSMDLKETQYF.

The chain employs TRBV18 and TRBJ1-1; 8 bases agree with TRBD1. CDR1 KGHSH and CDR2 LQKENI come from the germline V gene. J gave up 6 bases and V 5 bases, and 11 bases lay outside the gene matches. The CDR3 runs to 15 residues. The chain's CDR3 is CASSSDRVQKAEAFF. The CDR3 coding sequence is TGTGCCAGCTCATCGGACAGGGTCCAAAAGGCTGAAGCTTTCTTT.

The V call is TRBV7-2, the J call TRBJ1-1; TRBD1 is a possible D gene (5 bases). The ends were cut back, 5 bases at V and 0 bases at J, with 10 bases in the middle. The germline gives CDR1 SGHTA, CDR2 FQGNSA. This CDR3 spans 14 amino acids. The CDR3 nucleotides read TGTGCCAGCAGCCACGGGGGACTGAACACTGAAGCTTTCTTT. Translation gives CASSHGGLNTEAFF.

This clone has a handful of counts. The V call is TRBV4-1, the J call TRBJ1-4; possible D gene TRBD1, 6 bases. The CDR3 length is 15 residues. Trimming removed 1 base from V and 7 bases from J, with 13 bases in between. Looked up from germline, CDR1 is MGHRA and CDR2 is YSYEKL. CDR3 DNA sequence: TGCGCCAGCAGCCAAGCCTCTATGGACAGTGAAAAACTGTTTTTT. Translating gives CASSQASMDSEKLFF.

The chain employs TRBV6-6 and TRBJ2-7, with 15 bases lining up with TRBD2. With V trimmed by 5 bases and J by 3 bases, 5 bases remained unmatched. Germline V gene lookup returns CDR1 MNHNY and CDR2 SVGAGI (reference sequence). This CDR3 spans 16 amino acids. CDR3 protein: CASSRGLAGGGYEQYF. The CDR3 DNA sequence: TGTGCCAGCAGTAGGGGACTAGCGGGGGGCGGCTACGAGCAGTACTTC.

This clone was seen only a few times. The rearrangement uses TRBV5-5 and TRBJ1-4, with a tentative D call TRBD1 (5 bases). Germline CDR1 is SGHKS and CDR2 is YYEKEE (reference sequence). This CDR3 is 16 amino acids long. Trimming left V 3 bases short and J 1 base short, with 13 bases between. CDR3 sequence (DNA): TGTGCCAGCAGCTGGGTGGGGAGGGGAACTAATGAAAAACTGTTTTTT. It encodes CASSWVGRGTNEKLFF. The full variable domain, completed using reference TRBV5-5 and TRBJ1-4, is DAGVTQSPTHLIKTRGQQVTLRCSPISGHKSVSWYQQVLGQGPQFIFQYYEKEERGRGNFPDRFSARQFPNYSSELNVNALLLGDSALYLCASSWVGRGTNEKLFFGSGTQLSVL.